This T cell receptor beta chain was obtained from a study of human T cells and chemical hapten exposure. Trimming cost V 2 bases and J 10 bases, with 10 bases left between them. CDR3 size: 12 residues. The germline gives CDR1 SGHNT, CDR2 YYREEE (reference sequence). MiXCR was run by TCRdb on the RACE reads, yielding one entry per CDR3 protein. The profile shows just over 350,000 distinct CDR3 sequences, over 6% of them singletons. Time point meaning: patch test 2, 6 weeks after DPC sensitization. Treatment described: therapeutic diphenylcyclopropenone sensitization with weekly scalp DPC. The genes are TRBV5-4 and TRBJ2-1; D is perhaps TRBD2 (5 bases). The sequenced sample was whole blood, obtained in connection with sensitization to the hapten diphenylcyclopropenone (DPC). This sequence was found in a woman aged 18 to 35 with alopecia areata. Some clones in this sample may be carry-over from other donors' samples. The DNA of the CDR3 is TGTGCCAGCAGCTTCATGGGCGGGGAGCAGTTCTTC. Translation: CASSFMGGEQFF.